Following are 2 T cell receptor beta chains from one sample sequenced in a study of CD8+ T cells in alopecia areata. Following RNA extraction, reverse transcription yielded cDNA that acted as the sequencing template. Assay used: immunoSEQ multiplex PCR; TCRdb lists only in-frame clones, some missing. Of about 97,000 clones in the sample, approximately 42% are singletons; the top ten hold about 1.4%. The sequencing input was CD4+ T cells sorted from blood. These receptor sequences come from a human donor with alopecia areata.

The V call is TRBV7-2, the J call TRBJ2-1; D not resolved. Trimming pared 2 bases from V and 9 bases from J, leaving 5 bases between. Per germline, CDR1 SGHTA and CDR2 FQGNSA. The CDR3 is 11 residues long. The CDR3 loop reads CASSLRSEQFF. As DNA, the CDR3 is TGTGCCAGCAGCTTAAGGAGTGAGCAGTTCTTC.

This clone was detected only a few times. The chain carries TRBV7-2 and TRBJ2-7; 7 bases fit TRBD1. The CDR3 runs to 13 residues. In germline, CDR1 is SGHTA, CDR2 FQGNSA. V dropped 5 bases and J dropped 5; count of bases not matched to a gene: 6. The CDR3: CASSTQTGNEQYF. The DNA for the CDR3 is TGTGCCAGCAGCACCCAGACAGGGAACGAGCAGTACTTC.